This TCR beta chain was documented in a study of Graves' ophthalmopathy and Graves' hyperthyroidism. TCR beta CDR3 amplification used RNA transcripts. Second-round multiplex PCR came after first-round RT-PCR with HTBI primers. TCRdb re-derived calls from the multiplex PCR reads in MiXCR, one entry per CDR3 protein. In the table there are hundreds of thousands of distinct CDR3 sequences, 21% of which are singletons. V gave up 6 bases and J gave up 3 bases, with 10 bases separating them. Looked up from germline, CDR1 is SQVTM and CDR2 is ANQGSEA. This CDR3 has 12 residues. The V and J genes are TRBV29-1 and TRBJ2-3; possibly TRBD1 or TRBD2 for D (5 bases each). What was sequenced was peripheral blood. This receptor was taken from a woman younger than 35 with stable Graves' hyperthyroidism. The CDR3 here is CSVGTGTDTQYF. CDR3 DNA sequence: TGCAGCGTAGGGACCGGGACAGATACGCAGTATTTT.